The T cell receptor beta chain described here comes from a study of shared clonotypes between healthy human individuals. Around 300 ng DNA, 30,000 or so T cell genomes, went into unsorted PBMC replicate PCRs. Source study methods: Junction-only immunoSEQ sequences carried no quality scores, so filtering differed. Generated by immunoSEQ multiplex PCR, the TCRdb table keeps only in-frame clones and is missing some. V, J and clone size are taken as reported in that table, and D and trimming were inferred from the DNA itself. The table records about 520,000 clones, 70% to 80% of them present only once. As to this clone: Its antigen is still unknown.

The CDR3 length is 17 residues. Trimming removed 1 base from V and 6 bases from J, with 19 bases in between. Germline V gives CDR1 SGHAT, CDR2 FQNNGV. Study observations and caveats: Limitation of the genetic and exposure-history diversity represented came from the few donors.

This chain uses TRBV11-2 with TRBJ1-3; D is possibly TRBD1 (5 bases). The sequenced sample was PBMCs. The receptor comes from a woman aged 40 to 50 in good health. Some clones in this sample may be carry-over from other donors' samples. In DNA, the CDR3 is TGTGCCAGCAGCTTAGGCCCCAGACAGACCCAGGAAAACACCATATATTTT. Protein: CASSLGPRQTQENTIYF.